This T cell receptor (beta chain) was sequenced in a study of T cell responses to AZD1222 COVID-19 vaccine (dated by TCRdb to 2020 to 2022). Study-level background: A total of 233 trial participants underwent TCR sequencing, of whom some 210 received two doses of AZD1222 and around 26 received two doses of the MenACWY control vaccine. Trial participants were enrolled by age into 18-55, 56-69 and 70-plus year subgroups, with roughly 150, 30 and 60 TCR-sequenced participants respectively.

The CDR3 regions of human TCRbeta chains were analyzed by immunosequencing. Turning to the authors' computational methods: Repertoire TCRs were checked for matches against a reference library of SARS-CoV-2-specific TCRs that had been generated using the MIRA antigen-specificity platform. Breadth meant the fraction of unique TCRs that were SARS-CoV-2-associated, whereas depth meant the fraction of total T cells that were SARS-CoV-2-associated. Each spike-specific TCR was assigned to its reactive spike region and to a CD4 or CD8 class using the MIRA data. Log10-transformed breadth and depth values were compared by one-way ANOVA with Sidak's multiple comparisons tests. Held by TCRdb, this immuneACCESS table contains in-frame sequences only and omits some clones. Under half of the omission traces to an unresolved V gene where checked; the cause of the rest is unknown. The V and J calls and clone size come from that table; D and trimming were worked out from the DNA. For this sample there are about 140,000 clones; roughly 90% appear just once. The top ten clonotypes cover roughly 4% of the sample.

As to this clone: This clone's antigen is unknown. Base qualities are missing; no much larger clone stands one base away.

In the paper's terms, the time point label means: about 28 days (+/-7) after the second vaccine dose. AZD1222 recipients given second doses at about 4 weeks or at about 12 weeks were pooled, since spike-specific TCR depth and breadth were not found to differ between the two schedules. The vaccinee samples were drawn from two UK trials, COV001 and COV002, one of which was a single-blind randomized controlled phase 2/3 trial testing AZD1222 (ChAdOx1 nCoV-19) in healthy adults. For TCRbeta chain sequencing, PBMC samples were collected from trial participants at day 0 and at day 28 after the second dose. Findings and caveats that apply to the study as a whole: Participants were mostly white British, with more females than males. The authors suggested clonal diversity may have been underestimated. After two AZD1222 doses, both the breadth and the depth of spike-specific TCRs were significantly higher than at day 0 and than in MenACWY recipients. Because no samples from the day 14 peak response were available, repertoires could be characterized only after the peak T cell response. The 56-69-year group was small, and its depth increase did not reach significance, likely because of low power. Only six or seven AZD1222 recipients were SARS-CoV-2 seropositive at baseline, limiting conclusions about previously exposed vaccinees. The whole spike protein was spanned by vaccine-associated CD4 TCRs, and dominant responses were seen in regions 160-218 and 743-854. Reportedly, almost half of the unique spike-specific TCRs recognized epitopes lying outside the regions that are mutated in the B.1.351 and B.1.1.7 variants.

Including cysteine and phenylalanine, the CDR3 has 15 amino acids. Only the CDR3 part of the read is kept: 45 bases, read in frame from the first base. The V end gives up 7 bases and the J end 5 bases, leaving 11 bases in the junction not matched to a gene. CDR1 and CDR2, per the germline V gene, are SQVTM and ANQGSEA. This clonotype originated in an adult who received the AZD1222 COVID-19 vaccine. The chain was built from TRBV29-1 and TRBJ2-7; 13 of the junction bases match TRBD2. Sequenced here: peripheral blood, sampled 28 days after the second AZD1222 dose. The DNA reads as follows: TGCAGCGGTATACTAGCGGGAGGGCCCCAGAACGAGCAGTACTTC. Protein translation: CSGILAGGPQNEQYF.